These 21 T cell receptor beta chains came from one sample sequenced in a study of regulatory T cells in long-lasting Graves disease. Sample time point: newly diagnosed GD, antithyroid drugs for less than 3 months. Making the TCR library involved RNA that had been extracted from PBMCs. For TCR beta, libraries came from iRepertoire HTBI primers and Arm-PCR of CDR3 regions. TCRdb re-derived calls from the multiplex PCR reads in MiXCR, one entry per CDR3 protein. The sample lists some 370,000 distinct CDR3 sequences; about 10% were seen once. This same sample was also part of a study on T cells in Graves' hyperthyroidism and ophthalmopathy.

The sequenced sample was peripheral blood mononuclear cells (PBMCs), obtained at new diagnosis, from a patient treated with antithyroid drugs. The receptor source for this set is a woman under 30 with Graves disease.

The CDR3 DNA reads as TGTGCCAGCAGCCAAGGGGTTAGGCAGCCCCAGCATTTT. Its protein product is CASSQGVRQPQHF. This rearrangement joins TRBV4-2 to TRBJ1-5; no clear D. The CDR3 runs to 13 residues. CDR1 and CDR2 (germline): LGHNA, YNFKEQ. V lost 1 base and J lost 7, with 8 bases in between.

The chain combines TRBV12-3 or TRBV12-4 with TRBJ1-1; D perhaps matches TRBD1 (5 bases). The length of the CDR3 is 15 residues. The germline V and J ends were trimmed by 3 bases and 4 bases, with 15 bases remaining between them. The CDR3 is CASSLLRGGGTEAFF. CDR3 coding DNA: TGTGCCAGCAGTTTGTTGAGGGGCGGGGGCACTGAAGCTTTCTTT.

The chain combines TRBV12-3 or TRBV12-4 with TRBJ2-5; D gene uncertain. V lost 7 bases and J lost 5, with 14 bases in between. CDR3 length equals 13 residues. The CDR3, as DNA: TGTGCCAGCACCAAGCGCCAATTGGAGACCCAGTACTTC. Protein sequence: CASTKRQLETQYF.

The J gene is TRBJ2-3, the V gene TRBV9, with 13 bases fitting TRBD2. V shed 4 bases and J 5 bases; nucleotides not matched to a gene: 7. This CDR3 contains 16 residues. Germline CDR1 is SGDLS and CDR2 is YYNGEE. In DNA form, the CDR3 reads TGTGCCAGCAGCTCTGGACTAGCGGGGGCTCGAGATACGCAGTATTTT. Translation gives CASSSGLAGARDTQYF.

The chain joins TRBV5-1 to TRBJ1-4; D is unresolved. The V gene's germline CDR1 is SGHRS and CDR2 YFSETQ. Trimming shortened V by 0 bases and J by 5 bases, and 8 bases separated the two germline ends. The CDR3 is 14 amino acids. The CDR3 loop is CASSLGSSNEKLFF. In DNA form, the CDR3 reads TGCGCCAGCAGCTTGGGTAGCAGCAATGAAAAACTGTTTTTT.

CDR3 nucleotide sequence: TGCGCCAGCAGCCAACGGGACGGGACGTTCAATGAGCAGTTCTTC. This encodes CASSQRDGTFNEQFF. The chain links TRBV4-3 to TRBJ2-1; either TRBD1 or TRBD2 may fit D (5 bases each). V was pared by 2 bases and J by 6 bases, with 14 bases between. The CDR3 sequence is 15 residues long. Germline CDR1 is LGHNA and CDR2 is YSLEER.

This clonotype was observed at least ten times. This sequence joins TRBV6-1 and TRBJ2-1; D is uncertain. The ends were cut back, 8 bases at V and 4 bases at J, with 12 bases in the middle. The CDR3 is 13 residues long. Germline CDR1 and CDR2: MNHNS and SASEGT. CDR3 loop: CASGGTWYNEQFF. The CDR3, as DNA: TGTGCCAGCGGTGGAACCTGGTACAATGAGCAGTTCTTC.

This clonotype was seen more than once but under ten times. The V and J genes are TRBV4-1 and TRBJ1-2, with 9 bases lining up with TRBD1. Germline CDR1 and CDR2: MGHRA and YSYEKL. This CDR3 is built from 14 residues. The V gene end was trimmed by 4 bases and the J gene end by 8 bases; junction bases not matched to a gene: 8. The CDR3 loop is CASSLAQGARGYTF. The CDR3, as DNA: TGCGCCAGCAGCCTCGCACAGGGGGCGCGGGGCTACACCTTC.

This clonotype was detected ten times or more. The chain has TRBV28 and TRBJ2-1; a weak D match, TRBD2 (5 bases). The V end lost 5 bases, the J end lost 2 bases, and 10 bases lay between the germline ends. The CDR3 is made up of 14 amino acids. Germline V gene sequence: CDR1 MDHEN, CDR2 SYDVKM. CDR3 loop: CASSPRLPYNEQFF. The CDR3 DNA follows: TGTGCCAGCAGTCCGAGACTACCCTACAATGAGCAGTTCTTC.

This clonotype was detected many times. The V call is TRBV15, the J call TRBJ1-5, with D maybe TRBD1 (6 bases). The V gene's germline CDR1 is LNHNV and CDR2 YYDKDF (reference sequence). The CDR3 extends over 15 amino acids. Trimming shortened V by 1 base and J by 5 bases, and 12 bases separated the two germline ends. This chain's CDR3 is CATSRGTGYDQPQHF. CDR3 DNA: TGTGCCACCAGCAGAGGTACAGGGTACGATCAGCCCCAGCATTTT.

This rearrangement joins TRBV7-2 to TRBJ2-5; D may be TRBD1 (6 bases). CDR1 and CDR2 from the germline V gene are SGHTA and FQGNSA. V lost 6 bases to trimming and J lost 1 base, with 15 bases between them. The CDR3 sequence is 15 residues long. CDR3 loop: CASSLILQGQETQYF. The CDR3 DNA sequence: TGTGCCAGCAGTTTAATACTACAGGGCCAAGAGACCCAGTACTTC.

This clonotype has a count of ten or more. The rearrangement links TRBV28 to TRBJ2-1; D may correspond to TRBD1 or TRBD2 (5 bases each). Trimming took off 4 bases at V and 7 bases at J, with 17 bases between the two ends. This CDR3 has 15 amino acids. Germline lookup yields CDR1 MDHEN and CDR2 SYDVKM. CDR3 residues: CASSSGTENLNEQFF. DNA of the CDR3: TGTGCCAGCAGTTCCGGGACCGAGAACCTTAATGAGCAGTTCTTC.

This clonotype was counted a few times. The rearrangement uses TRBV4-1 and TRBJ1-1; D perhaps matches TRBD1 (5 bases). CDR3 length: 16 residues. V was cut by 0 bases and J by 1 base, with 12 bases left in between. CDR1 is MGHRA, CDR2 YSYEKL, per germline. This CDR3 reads CASSQDVRDANTEAFF. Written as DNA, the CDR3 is TGCGCCAGCAGCCAAGATGTCCGGGACGCGAACACTGAAGCTTTCTTT.

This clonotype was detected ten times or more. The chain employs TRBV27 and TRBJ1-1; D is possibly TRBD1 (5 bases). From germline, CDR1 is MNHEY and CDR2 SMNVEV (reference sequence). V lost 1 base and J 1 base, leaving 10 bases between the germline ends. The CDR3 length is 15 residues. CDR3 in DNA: TGTGCCAGCAGTTTATACCCGGGGCCGAACACTGAAGCTTTCTTT. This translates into CASSLYPGPNTEAFF.

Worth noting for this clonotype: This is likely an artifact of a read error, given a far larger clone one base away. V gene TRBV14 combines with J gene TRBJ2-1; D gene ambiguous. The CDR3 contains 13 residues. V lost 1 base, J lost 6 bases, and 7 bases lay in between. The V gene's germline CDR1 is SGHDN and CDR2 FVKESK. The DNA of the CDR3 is TGTGCCAGCAGCCAAGTCGTGGGCAATGAGCAGTTCTTC. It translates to CASSQVVGNEQFF.

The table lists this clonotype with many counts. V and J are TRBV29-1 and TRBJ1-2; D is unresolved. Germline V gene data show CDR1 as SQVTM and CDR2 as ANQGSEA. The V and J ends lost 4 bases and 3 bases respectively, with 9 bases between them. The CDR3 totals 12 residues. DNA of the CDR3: TGCAGCGTTGCCGGGTCTGACTATGGCTACACCTTC. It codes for CSVAGSDYGYTF. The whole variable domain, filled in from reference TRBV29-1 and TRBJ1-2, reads SAVISQKPSRDICQRGTSLTIQCQVDSQVTMMFWYRQQPGQSLTLIATANQGSEATYESGFVIDKFPISRPNLTFSTLTVSNMSPEDSSIYLCSVAGSDYGYTFGSGTRLTVV.

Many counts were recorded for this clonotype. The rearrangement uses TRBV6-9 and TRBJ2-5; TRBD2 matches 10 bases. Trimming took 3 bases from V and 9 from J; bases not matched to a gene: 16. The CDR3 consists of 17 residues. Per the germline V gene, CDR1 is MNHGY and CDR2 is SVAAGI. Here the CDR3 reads CASSYSAGLALGGAQYF. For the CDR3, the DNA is TGTGCCAGCAGTTACTCAGCGGGACTAGCGTTGGGGGGTGCCCAGTACTTC.

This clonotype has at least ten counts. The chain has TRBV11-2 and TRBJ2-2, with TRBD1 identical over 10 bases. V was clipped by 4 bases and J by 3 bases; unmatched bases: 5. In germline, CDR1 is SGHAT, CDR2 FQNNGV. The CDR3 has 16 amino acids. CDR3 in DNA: TGTGCCAGCAGCTCAACCGGGACAGGGGACACCGGGGAGCTGTTTTTT. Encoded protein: CASSSTGTGDTGELFF. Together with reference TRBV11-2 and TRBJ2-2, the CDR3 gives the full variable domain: EAGVAQSPRYKIIEKRQSVAFWCNPISGHATLYWYQQILGQGPKLLIQFQNNGVVDDSQLPKDRFSAERLKGVDSTLKIQPAKLEDSAVYLCASSSTGTGDTGELFFGEGSRLTVL.

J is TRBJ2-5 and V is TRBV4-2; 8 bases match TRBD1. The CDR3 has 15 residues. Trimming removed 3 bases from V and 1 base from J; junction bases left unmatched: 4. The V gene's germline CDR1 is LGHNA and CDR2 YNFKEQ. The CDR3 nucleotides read TGTGCCAGCAGCCAGGACAGGGTCCCCCAAGAGACCCAGTACTTC. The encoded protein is CASSQDRVPQETQYF.

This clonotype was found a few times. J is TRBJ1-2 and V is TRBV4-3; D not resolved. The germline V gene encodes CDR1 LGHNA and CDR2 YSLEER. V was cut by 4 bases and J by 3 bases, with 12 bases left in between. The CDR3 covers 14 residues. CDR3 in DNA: TGCGCCAGCAGCCCAGCCTCAGAGGACTATGGCTACACCTTC. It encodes CASSPASEDYGYTF.

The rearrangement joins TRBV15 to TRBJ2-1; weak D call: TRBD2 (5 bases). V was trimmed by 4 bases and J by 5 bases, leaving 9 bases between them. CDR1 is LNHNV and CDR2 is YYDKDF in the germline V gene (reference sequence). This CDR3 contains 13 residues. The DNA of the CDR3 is TGTGCCACCAGCACGGACGGGGACAATGAGCAGTTCTTC. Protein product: CATSTDGDNEQFF.